The T cell receptor beta chain described here comes from a study of T-cell reconstitution after alpha-beta-depleted transplantation in children. The germline CDR1 and CDR2 sequences are DFQATT and SNEGSKA (reference sequence). The CDR3 runs to 14 residues. The V end was cut by 0 bases, the J end by 5 bases, with 13 bases between. Study-wide findings and caveats: By one year post-transplant, T-cell counts and diversity largely arose from T cells that were newly produced.

Unique molecular identifiers were built into the TCRbeta library. In TCRdb, the PCR reads were re-called with MiXCR into one record per CDR3 protein. The data contain about 27,000 distinct CDR3 sequences, around 6.3% of them seen just once; the ten biggest clones take up about 7.3%. This clonotype is classed as medium-sized. The antigen remains unidentified. Material: PBMCs, mostly from graft donor cells, obtained 180 days after TCRalphabeta/CD19-depleted stem cell transplant. The chain carries TRBV20-1 and TRBJ2-5; D not resolved. The clonotype comes from a male patient younger than 18 who had a stem cell transplant for acute myeloid leukemia, so the T cells may come from the graft donor. CDR3 DNA: TGCAGTGCTAGAGATTCTAGGTCTCGGGAGACCCAGTACTTC. It encodes CSARDSRSRETQYF.